The 30 T cell receptor beta chains in this list originate from one sample, sequenced in a study of cytomegalovirus exposure and HLA in healthy donors. The study ran its PCR with 60 Vbeta and 13 Jbeta primers. Profiling relied on immunoSEQ multiplex PCR, and the TCRdb table lists in-frame clones only, not all of them. This sample contains around 150,000 clones. The specimen was PBMCs. Receptors originate from a man younger than 45 in good health and CMV-seronegative.

The rearrangement links TRBV29-1 to TRBJ2-1; D remains unclear. CDR1 and CDR2 (germline): SQVTM, ANQGSEA. V was pared by 3 bases and J by 5 bases, with 14 bases between. The CDR3 spans 14 residues. Here the CDR3 reads CSVDISRSNNEQFF. CDR3 nucleotides: TGCAGCGTTGATATCTCCCGAAGCAACAATGAGCAGTTCTTC.

The chain has TRBV27 and TRBJ2-7; a weak D match, TRBD1 (6 bases). V gave up 2 bases and J gave up 3 bases, with 14 bases separating them. The CDR3 loop spans 15 amino acids. Germline CDR1 and CDR2: MNHEY and SMNVEV (reference sequence). The DNA for the CDR3 is TGTGCCAGCAGTTTAAATCGACAGGCGATCTACGAGCAGTACTTC. It yields the protein CASSLNRQAIYEQYF.

The chain is built from TRBV5-1 and TRBJ2-5; TRBD1 matches at 7 bases. There are 14 residues in the CDR3. Germline V lookup: CDR1 SGHRS, CDR2 YFSETQ. V dropped 4 bases and J dropped 1; count of bases not matched to a gene: 4. CDR3 nucleotide sequence: TGCGCCAGCAGCGTACAGGGGCCCCAAGAGACCCAGTACTTC. Translated, it gives CASSVQGPQETQYF.

This sequence joins TRBV10-1 and TRBJ2-2, with D perhaps TRBD1 (6 bases). Looked up from germline, CDR1 is WNHNN and CDR2 is SYGVQD (reference sequence). The CDR3 contains 14 residues. Between the trimmed V and J ends, which lost 6 bases and 1 base, there was a span of 9 bases. The CDR3 reads CASRPGQNTGELFF. The CDR3, as DNA: TGCGCCAGCAGGCCGGGACAGAACACCGGGGAGCTGTTTTTT.

The chain uses TRBV10-1 and TRBJ1-1, with no clear D. The CDR3 sequence is 13 residues long. V was cut by 4 bases and J by 1 base, with 7 bases left in between. From germline, CDR1 is WNHNN and CDR2 SYGVQD (reference sequence). As DNA, the CDR3 is TGCGCCAGCAGTGCGATGAGGAACACTGAAGCTTTCTTT. The encoded protein is CASSAMRNTEAFF.

The V and J genes are TRBV27 and TRBJ1-1, with 7 bases that match TRBD1. Germline V lookup: CDR1 MNHEY, CDR2 SMNVEV (reference sequence). The CDR3 length is 16 residues. V shed 5 bases, J shed 4 bases, and the junction held 13 bases outside the gene matches. The CDR3 nucleotides read TGTGCCAGCAGTGAACCAGGGGGGAGCCGTAGCACTGAAGCTTTCTTT. Residues: CASSEPGGSRSTEAFF.

The rearrangement joins TRBV19 to TRBJ2-1; D is ambiguous. Germline V gives CDR1 LNHDA, CDR2 SQIVND (reference sequence). This CDR3 contains 15 residues. Trimming left V 3 bases short and J 1 base short, with 10 bases between. CDR3 sequence reads: CASSINSVSYNEQFF. CDR3 sequence (DNA): TGTGCCAGTAGTATTAATTCCGTATCCTACAATGAGCAGTTCTTC.

The V gene is TRBV23-1, the J gene TRBJ1-4; TRBD1 agrees at 11 bases. TRBV23-1 has ORF status, its function being uncertain. The CDR3 extends over 15 amino acids. The ends lost 6 bases at V and 8 bases at J; junction bases unmatched: 8. The CDR3 sequence: CASRDRGRKKEKLFF. CDR3 nucleotide sequence: TGCGCCAGCAGGGACAGGGGGCGGAAAAAAGAAAAACTGTTTTTT.

The rearrangement links TRBV25-1 to TRBJ1-2; no clear D gene. From germline, CDR1 is MGHDK and CDR2 SYGVNS. The CDR3 sequence is 11 residues long. Trimming removed 1 base at V and 7 bases at J, with 4 bases between. CDR3 amino acids: CASSESSGYTF. DNA of the CDR3: TGTGCCAGCAGTGAATCTAGTGGCTACACCTTC.

The chain couples TRBV5-4 to TRBJ2-7; 7 bases match TRBD1. Germline V gene lookup returns CDR1 SGHNT and CDR2 YYREEE (reference sequence). Losses at the gene ends were 3 bases for V and 2 bases for J; bases not matched to a gene: 11. The CDR3 is 16 amino acids. The CDR3 DNA reads TGTGCCAGCAGCTCGGGAAGGGGGCGCGGAACCTACGAGCAGTACTTC. Its protein product is CASSSGRGRGTYEQYF.

V and J are TRBV6-6 and TRBJ1-4; no reliable D call. V gave up 0 bases and J gave up 7 bases, with 12 bases separating them. This CDR3 spans 15 amino acids. CDR1 is MNHNY and CDR2 is SVGAGI in the germline V gene (reference sequence). CDR3 DNA sequence: TGTGCCAGCAGTTACTCGGGGAGATTGGCTGAAAAACTGTTTTTT. This translates into CASSYSGRLAEKLFF.

The chain is built from TRBV15 and TRBJ2-7; the D gene is possibly TRBD2 (6 bases). The CDR3 is 14 amino acids. The V end lost 1 base, the J end lost 0 bases, and 7 bases lay between the germline ends. CDR1 LNHNV and CDR2 YYDKDF come from the germline V gene (reference sequence). DNA of the CDR3: TGTGCCACCAGCAGAGCGGGAGACTCCTACGAGCAGTACTTC. This sequence encodes CATSRAGDSYEQYF. The variable domain in full, with the rest retrieved from reference TRBV15 and TRBJ2-7, is DAMVIQNPRYQVTQFGKPVTLSCSQTLNHNVMYWYQQKSSQAPKLLFHYYDKDFNNEADTPDNFQSRRPNTSFCFLDIRSPGLGDTAMYLCATSRAGDSYEQYFGPGTRLTVT.

This sequence joins TRBV10-2 and TRBJ1-5, with D perhaps matching TRBD1 (5 bases). Trimming cost V 5 bases and J 0 bases, with 14 bases left between them. The length of the CDR3 is 16 residues. The germline V gene has CDR1 WSHSY and CDR2 SAAADI. The CDR3 is CASSQDSPYSNQPQHF. For the CDR3, the DNA is TGCGCCAGCAGTCAAGACAGTCCTTATAGCAATCAGCCCCAGCATTTT.

The J gene is TRBJ1-1, the V gene TRBV6-4; TRBD1 aligns across 7 bases. This CDR3 has 15 amino acids. CDR1 and CDR2 (germline): MRHNA, SNTAGT. V shed 6 bases, J shed 0 bases, and the junction held 7 bases outside the gene matches. The CDR3 DNA sequence: TGTGCCAGCAGCCGGGACAGTTACATGAACACTGAAGCTTTCTTT. Translating it yields CASSRDSYMNTEAFF.

The V call is TRBV28, the J call TRBJ2-7; possible D gene TRBD2, 7 bases. Germline assignment: CDR1 MDHEN and CDR2 SYDVKM. The CDR3 is 17 amino acids. Trimming removed 5 bases from V and 1 base from J, with 21 bases in between. The CDR3: CASSNGGGSPLSYEQYF. CDR3 nucleotides: TGTGCCAGCAGTAACGGGGGCGGGAGCCCTCTTTCCTACGAGCAGTACTTC.

The CDR3: CASSVDGRGTEAFF. The CDR3 bases are TGTGCCAGCAGCGTAGACGGCAGGGGGACTGAAGCTTTCTTT. The V call is TRBV7-3, the J call TRBJ1-1; 7 bases match TRBD1. Germline-derived CDR1 and CDR2 are SGHTA and FQGTGA. V was pared by 5 bases and J by 5 bases, with 8 bases of the junction left unmatched. The CDR3 is 14 amino acids.

The V call is TRBV5-6, the J call TRBJ2-1; TRBD1 agrees at 10 bases. The J segment lost 9 bases and the V segment lost 5 bases, leaving 11 bases of the junction unmatched. The CDR3 loop spans 15 amino acids. Germline V CDR1 and CDR2: SGHDT, YYEEEE. The CDR3: CASSSRQGAPVEQFF. The CDR3 DNA follows: TGTGCCAGCAGTTCTAGACAGGGGGCGCCTGTTGAGCAGTTCTTC.

This sequence joins TRBV5-1 and TRBJ1-2, with TRBD1 identical over 7 bases. CDR3 length: 16 amino acids. CDR1 and CDR2 (germline): SGHRS, YFSETQ. V trimming: 0 bases; J trimming: 7 bases; junction bases outside the gene matches: 12. The CDR3 DNA reads as TGCGCCAGCAGCTTGGCGGTGGGTGGACAGGACCGTGGCTACACCTTC. This encodes CASSLAVGGQDRGYTF.

The chain has TRBV5-6 and TRBJ2-7; D is undetermined. This CDR3 has 14 residues. V lost 4 bases to trimming and J lost 2 bases, with 13 bases between them. Looked up from germline, CDR1 is SGHDT and CDR2 is YYEEEE. CDR3 sequence (DNA): TGTGCCAGCAGCCGCCGGGTTCAGCCCTACGAGCAGTACTTC. Its protein is CASSRRVQPYEQYF.

The J gene is TRBJ1-1, the V gene TRBV19; possibly TRBD1 for D (6 bases). CDR1 LNHDA and CDR2 SQIVND come from the germline V gene (reference sequence). This CDR3 has 12 residues. V dropped 5 bases and J dropped 5 bases, with 9 bases sitting between them. The CDR3 here is CASSLRGTEAFF. Written as DNA, the CDR3 is TGTGCCAGTAGTTTAAGGGGGACTGAAGCTTTCTTT. Based on the CDR3 plus reference TRBV19 and TRBJ1-1, the full variable domain is DGGITQSPKYLFRKEGQNVTLSCEQNLNHDAMYWYRQDPGQGLRLIYYSQIVNDFQKGDIAEGYSVSREKKESFPLTVTSAQKNPTAFYLCASSLRGTEAFFGQGTRLTVV.

This chain connects TRBV7-9 to TRBJ2-5; weak D call: TRBD2 (6 bases). Per germline, CDR1 SEHNR and CDR2 FQNEAQ (reference sequence). The CDR3 length is 14 residues. The V gene lost 2 bases and the J gene lost 2 bases, with 9 bases spanning the gap. CDR3 DNA: TGTGCCAGCAGCTTACTAGCGACACAAGAGACCCAGTACTTC. Translation gives CASSLLATQETQYF.

This chain links TRBV6-4 with TRBJ2-1; D is unresolved. The CDR3 loop spans 13 amino acids. The germline CDR1 and CDR2 sequences are MRHNA and SNTAGT. V was pared by 2 bases and J by 7 bases, with 9 bases between. The CDR3 spells CASSDASLNEQFF. In DNA, the CDR3 is TGTGCCAGCAGTGACGCCTCCCTAAATGAGCAGTTCTTC.

The chain links TRBV27 to TRBJ2-5, with D possibly matching TRBD1 (5 bases). There are 16 residues in the CDR3. Germline-derived CDR1 and CDR2 are MNHEY and SMNVEV (reference sequence). Trimming left V 3 bases short and J 4 bases short, with 18 bases between. The CDR3 nucleotides read TGTGCCAGCAGTTTGGTCGGGCAGGGCGTCCGAGAGACCCAGTACTTC. This codes for CASSLVGQGVRETQYF.

This sequence joins TRBV7-2 and TRBJ2-1; tentative D call: TRBD2 (6 bases). V was pared by 4 bases and J by 4 bases, with 8 bases between. The germline CDR1 and CDR2 sequences are SGHTA and FQGNSA. This CDR3 has 13 residues. CDR3: CASSSGLYNEQFF. For the CDR3, the DNA is TGTGCCAGCAGCTCGGGACTGTACAATGAGCAGTTCTTC.

The chain recombines TRBV5-5 with TRBJ2-7; 12 nucleotides match TRBD2. Germline V gene data show CDR1 as SGHKS and CDR2 as YYEKEE (reference sequence). The CDR3 loop spans 15 amino acids. J lost 6 bases, V lost 2 bases, and 6 bases had no gene match. CDR3: CASSLLAGGKIEQYF. The CDR3, as DNA: TGTGCCAGCAGCTTACTAGCGGGAGGTAAAATCGAGCAGTACTTC.

The chain links TRBV5-4 to TRBJ1-5; possibly TRBD1 for D (5 bases). CDR3 length equals 12 residues. The germline V gene has CDR1 SGHNT and CDR2 YYREEE (reference sequence). Trimming removed 4 bases from V and 9 bases from J, with 11 bases in between. The DNA of the CDR3 is TGTGCCAGCAGCCCGGGCGGGGGGCCCCAGCATTTT. The encoded protein is CASSPGGGPQHF. Supplemented by reference TRBV5-4 and TRBJ1-5, the full variable domain reads ETGVTQSPTHLIKTRGQQVTLRCSSQSGHNTVSWYQQALGQGPQFIFQYYREEENGRGNFPPRFSGLQFPNYSSELNVNALELDDSALYLCASSPGGGPQHFGDGTRLSIL.

J is TRBJ1-4 and V is TRBV7-8; TRBD1 matches 11 bases. Germline V gene data show CDR1 as SGHVS and CDR2 as FQNEAQ. Unmatched junction bases numbered 10, after V lost 6 bases and J lost 1 base. This CDR3 has 18 amino acids. CDR3 sequence reads: CASSLIGQGALTNEKLFF. CDR3 in DNA: TGTGCCAGCAGTTTGATTGGACAGGGGGCTCTAACTAATGAAAAACTGTTTTTT.

The rearrangement joins TRBV18 to TRBJ1-3, with D perhaps matching TRBD1 (5 bases). The CDR3 has 17 amino acids. The germline V and J ends were trimmed by 3 bases and 4 bases, with 19 bases remaining between them. Germline V CDR1 and CDR2: KGHSH, LQKENI. The CDR3 DNA follows: TGTGCCAGCTCACCCCAACGGGGGAGGTTCTTGGGAAACACCATATATTTT. Translated: CASSPQRGRFLGNTIYF.

The V call is TRBV15, the J call TRBJ1-5; no reliable D call. V was clipped by 1 base and J by 3 bases, with 19 bases between them. CDR1 and CDR2 from the germline V gene are LNHNV and YYDKDF (reference sequence). The CDR3 contains 18 residues. CDR3 DNA: TGTGCCACCAGCAGAGTTGGTGGAGGAGGGTGGCTCAATCAGCCCCAGCATTTT. It is translated as CATSRVGGGGWLNQPQHF.

V gene TRBV19 combines with J gene TRBJ1-1, with D tentatively TRBD1 (6 bases). Germline CDR1 reads LNHDA; CDR2 reads SQIVND (reference sequence). The CDR3 totals 14 residues. Trimming took 3 bases from V and 6 from J, leaving 14 bases between them. The CDR3 loop is CASSMGRGPSEAFF. As DNA, the CDR3 is TGTGCCAGTAGTATGGGCAGGGGCCCCTCTGAAGCTTTCTTT.